This T cell receptor (beta chain) was documented in a study of blood T cell repertoires in COVID-19. Study as a whole: COVID-19 samples, acute and convalescent, were from the United States, Italy and Spain. T cells, B-cell-depleted T cells, or PBMCs supplied cDNA or gDNA.

Authors' data handling: Estimated nucleated cell counts came from reference gene primer amplification. Some clones are missing from TCRdb's copy, which holds only in-frame ones; the method was immunoSEQ multiplex PCR. That table furnishes V, J and clone size, whereas the DNA furnished D and trimming. Counted here are around 240,000 clones, 75% to 85% occurring once; the ten biggest clones make up roughly 1.4%. The V gene's germline CDR1 is MDHEN and CDR2 SYDVKM. The CDR3 is 15 residues long. The germline V and J ends were trimmed by 5 bases and 9 bases, with 17 bases remaining between them. Sequencing was performed on peripheral blood. This sequence originates from a woman aged 40 to 50 who had recovered from COVID-19. The rearrangement links TRBV28 to TRBJ1-6; TRBD1 might be the D (6 bases). CDR3 residues: CASSPGAPGGSPLHF. In DNA form, the CDR3 reads TGTGCCAGCAGTCCAGGGGCCCCGGGGGGTTCACCCCTCCACTTT.